The source of this T cell receptor beta chain is a study of blood T cell repertoires in COVID-19. Whole-study context: Italy, Spain and the United States were the sources of the convalescent and acute COVID-19 samples. Nucleic acid was either cDNA or gDNA, and it came from T cells, B-cell-depleted T cells, or PBMCs.

As processed by the authors: Reference gene primer amplification yielded estimated nucleated cell counts. Method: immunoSEQ multiplex PCR; TCRdb's copy keeps in-frame clones and lacks some. V and J calls and clone size are as listed in that table; D and trimming were resolved from the DNA. The top ten clones hold approximately 13% of a sample with over 150,000 clones, 75% to 85% of them seen once. The receptor was derived from a human donor in a cohort sampled during active COVID-19. Sequencing used peripheral blood.

The CDR3 loop reads CASTRLAGSTGELFF. CDR3 DNA: TGTGCCAGCACCCGACTAGCGGGTTCGACCGGGGAGCTGTTTTTT. The genes are TRBV6-5 and TRBJ2-2; 10 positions match TRBD2. V gave up 7 bases and J gave up 5 bases; unmatched junction bases: 7. The CDR3 covers 15 residues. The germline V gene has CDR1 MNHEY and CDR2 SVGAGI.